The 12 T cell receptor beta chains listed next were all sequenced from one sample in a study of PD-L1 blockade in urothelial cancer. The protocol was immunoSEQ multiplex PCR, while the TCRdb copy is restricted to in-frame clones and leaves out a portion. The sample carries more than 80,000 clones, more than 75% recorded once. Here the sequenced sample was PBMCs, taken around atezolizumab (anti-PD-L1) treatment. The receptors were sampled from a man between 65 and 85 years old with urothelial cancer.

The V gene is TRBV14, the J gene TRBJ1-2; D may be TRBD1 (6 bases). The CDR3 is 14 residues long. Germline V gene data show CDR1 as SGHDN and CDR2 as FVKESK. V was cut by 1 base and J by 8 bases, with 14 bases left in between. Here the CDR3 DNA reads TGTGCCAGCAGCCAAGGTTCCGGGACACTGGGCTACACCTTC. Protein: CASSQGSGTLGYTF.

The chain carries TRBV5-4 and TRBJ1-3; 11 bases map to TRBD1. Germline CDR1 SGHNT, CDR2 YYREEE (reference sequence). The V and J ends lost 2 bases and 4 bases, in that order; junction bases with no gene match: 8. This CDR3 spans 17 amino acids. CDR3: CASSFVGQGAKGNTIYF. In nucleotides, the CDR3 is TGTGCCAGCAGCTTTGTCGGACAGGGGGCGAAGGGAAACACCATATATTTT.

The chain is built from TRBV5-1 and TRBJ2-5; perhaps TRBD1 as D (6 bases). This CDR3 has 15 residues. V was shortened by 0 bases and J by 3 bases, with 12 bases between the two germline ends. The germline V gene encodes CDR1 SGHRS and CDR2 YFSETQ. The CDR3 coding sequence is TGCGCCAGCAGCTTGGAGGGGCGGACAGAAGAGACCCAGTACTTC. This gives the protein CASSLEGRTEETQYF.

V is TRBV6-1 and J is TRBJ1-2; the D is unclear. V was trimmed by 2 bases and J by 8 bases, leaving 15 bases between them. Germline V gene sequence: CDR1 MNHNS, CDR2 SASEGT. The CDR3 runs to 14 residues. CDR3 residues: CASSERWVGEGYTF. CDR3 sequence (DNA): TGTGCCAGCAGTGAAAGATGGGTGGGAGAAGGCTACACCTTC.

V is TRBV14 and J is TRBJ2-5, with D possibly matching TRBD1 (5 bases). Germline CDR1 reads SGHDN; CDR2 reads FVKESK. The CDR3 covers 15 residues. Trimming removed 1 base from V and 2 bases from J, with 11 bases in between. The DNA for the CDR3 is TGTGCCAGCAGCCAAGTACAGGCCCTACAAGAGACCCAGTACTTC. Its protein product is CASSQVQALQETQYF.

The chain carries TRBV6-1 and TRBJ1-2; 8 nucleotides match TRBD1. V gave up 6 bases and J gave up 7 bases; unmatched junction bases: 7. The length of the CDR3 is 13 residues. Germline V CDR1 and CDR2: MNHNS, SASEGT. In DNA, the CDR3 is TGTGCCAGCAGCCCAGACAGGGGATCTGGCTACACCTTC. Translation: CASSPDRGSGYTF.

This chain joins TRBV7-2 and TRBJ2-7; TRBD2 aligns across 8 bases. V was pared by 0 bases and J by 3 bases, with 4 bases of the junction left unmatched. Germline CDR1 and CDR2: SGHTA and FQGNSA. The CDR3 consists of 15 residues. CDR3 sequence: CASSLAAGELYEQYF. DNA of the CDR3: TGTGCCAGCAGCTTAGCAGCGGGAGAACTCTACGAGCAGTACTTC.

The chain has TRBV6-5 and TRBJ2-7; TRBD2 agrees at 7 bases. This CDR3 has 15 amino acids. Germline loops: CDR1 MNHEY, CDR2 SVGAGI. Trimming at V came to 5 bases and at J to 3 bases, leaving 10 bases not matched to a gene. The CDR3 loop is CASSRPVAGFYEQYF. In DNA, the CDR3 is TGTGCCAGCAGTCGCCCGGTAGCGGGTTTCTACGAGCAGTACTTC.

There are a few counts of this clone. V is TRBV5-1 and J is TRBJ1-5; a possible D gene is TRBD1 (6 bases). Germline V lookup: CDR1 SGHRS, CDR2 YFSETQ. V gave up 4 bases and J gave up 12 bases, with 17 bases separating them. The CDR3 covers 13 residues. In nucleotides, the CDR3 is TGCGCCAGCAGCGCCTCCCCCGAAGGGGGCCAGCATTTT. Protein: CASSASPEGGQHF.

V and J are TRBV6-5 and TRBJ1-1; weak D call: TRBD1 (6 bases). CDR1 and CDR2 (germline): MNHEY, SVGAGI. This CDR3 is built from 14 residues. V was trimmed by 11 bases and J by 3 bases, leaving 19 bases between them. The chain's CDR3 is CAAQLREGDTEAFF. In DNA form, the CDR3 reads TGTGCCGCACAACTCAGGGAGGGGGACACTGAAGCTTTCTTT.

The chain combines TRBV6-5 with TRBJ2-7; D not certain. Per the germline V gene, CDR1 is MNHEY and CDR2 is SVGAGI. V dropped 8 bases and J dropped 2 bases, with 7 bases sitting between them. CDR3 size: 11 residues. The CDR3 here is CASFDTYEQYF. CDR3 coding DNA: TGTGCCAGCTTCGACACCTACGAGCAGTACTTC.

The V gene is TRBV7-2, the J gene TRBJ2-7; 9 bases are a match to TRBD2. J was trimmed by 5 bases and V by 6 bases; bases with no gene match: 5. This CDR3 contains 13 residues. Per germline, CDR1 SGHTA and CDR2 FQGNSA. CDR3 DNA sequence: TGTGCCAGCAGAGTAGCGGGAGCCGACGAGCAGTACTTC. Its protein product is CASRVAGADEQYF.